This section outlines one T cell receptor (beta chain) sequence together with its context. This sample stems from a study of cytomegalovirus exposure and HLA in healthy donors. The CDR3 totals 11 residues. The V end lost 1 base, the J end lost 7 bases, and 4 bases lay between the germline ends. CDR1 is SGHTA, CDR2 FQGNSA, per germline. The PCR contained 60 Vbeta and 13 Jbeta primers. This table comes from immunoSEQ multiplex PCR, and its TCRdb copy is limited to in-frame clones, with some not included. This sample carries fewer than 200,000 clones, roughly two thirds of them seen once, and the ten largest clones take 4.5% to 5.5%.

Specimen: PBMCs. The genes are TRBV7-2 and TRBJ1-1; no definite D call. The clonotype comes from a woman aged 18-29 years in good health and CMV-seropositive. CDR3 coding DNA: TGTGCCAGCAGCTTAGGACTTGAAGCTTTCTTT. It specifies CASSLGLEAFF.